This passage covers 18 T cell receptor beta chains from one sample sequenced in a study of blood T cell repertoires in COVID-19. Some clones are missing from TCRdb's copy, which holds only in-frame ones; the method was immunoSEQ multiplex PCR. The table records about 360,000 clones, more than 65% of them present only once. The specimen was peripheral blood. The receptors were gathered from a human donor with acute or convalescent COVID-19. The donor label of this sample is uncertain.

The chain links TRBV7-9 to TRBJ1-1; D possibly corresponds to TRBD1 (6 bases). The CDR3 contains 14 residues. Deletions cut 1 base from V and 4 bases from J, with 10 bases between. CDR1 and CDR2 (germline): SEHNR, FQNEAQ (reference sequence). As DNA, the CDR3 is TGTGCCAGCAGCTTAGAGGTCAGGGGCACTGAAGCTTTCTTT. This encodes CASSLEVRGTEAFF.

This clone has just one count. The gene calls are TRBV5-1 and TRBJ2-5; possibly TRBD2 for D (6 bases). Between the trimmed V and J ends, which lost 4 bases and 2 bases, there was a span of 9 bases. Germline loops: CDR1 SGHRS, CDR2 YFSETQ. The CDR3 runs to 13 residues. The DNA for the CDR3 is TGCGCCAGCAGCCGGGGGTTACAAGAGACCCAGTACTTC. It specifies CASSRGLQETQYF. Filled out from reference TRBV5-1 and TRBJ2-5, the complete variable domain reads KAGVTQTPRYLIKTRGQQVTLSCSPISGHRSVSWYQQTPGQGLQFLFEYFSETQRNKGNFPGRFSGRQFSNSRSEMNVSTLELGDSALYLCASSRGLQETQYFGPGTRLLVL.

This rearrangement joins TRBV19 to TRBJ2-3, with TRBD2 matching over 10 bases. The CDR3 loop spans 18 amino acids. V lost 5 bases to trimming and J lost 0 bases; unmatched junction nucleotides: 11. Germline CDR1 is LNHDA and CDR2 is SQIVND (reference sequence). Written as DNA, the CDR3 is TGTGCCAGTAGTCCCGTCCCCTTTAGCGGGGGGAGCACAGATACGCAGTATTTT. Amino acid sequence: CASSPVPFSGGSTDTQYF.

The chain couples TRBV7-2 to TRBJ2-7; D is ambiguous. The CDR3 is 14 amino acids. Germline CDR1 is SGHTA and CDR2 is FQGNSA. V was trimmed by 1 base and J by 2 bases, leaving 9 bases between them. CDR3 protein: CASSLGQIAYEQYF. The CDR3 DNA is TGTGCCAGCAGCTTAGGGCAGATTGCCTACGAGCAGTACTTC.

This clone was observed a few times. CDR3 bases: TGTGCCGCCCCCAAAGCAGGGAATAAGAACACTGAAGCTTTCTTT. Its translation is CAAPKAGNKNTEAFF. The chain carries TRBV6-5 and TRBJ1-1; tentatively, D is TRBD1 (5 bases). Germline values: CDR1 MNHEY, CDR2 SVGAGI. CDR3 length equals 15 residues. Trimming removed 11 bases from V and 1 base from J, with 20 bases in between.

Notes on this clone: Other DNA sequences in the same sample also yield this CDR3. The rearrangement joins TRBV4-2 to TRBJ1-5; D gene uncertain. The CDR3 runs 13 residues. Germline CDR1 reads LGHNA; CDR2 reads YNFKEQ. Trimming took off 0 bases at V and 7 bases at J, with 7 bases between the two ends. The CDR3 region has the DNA TGTGCCAGCAGCCAAGATCTACGACAGCCCCAGCATTTT. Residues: CASSQDLRQPQHF.

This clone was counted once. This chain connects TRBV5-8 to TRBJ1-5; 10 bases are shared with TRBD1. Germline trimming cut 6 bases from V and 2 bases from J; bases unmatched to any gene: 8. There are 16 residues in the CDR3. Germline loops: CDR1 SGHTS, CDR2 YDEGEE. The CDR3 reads CASNPPGQGGNQPQHF. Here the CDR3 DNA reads TGTGCCAGCAACCCGCCAGGACAGGGGGGCAATCAGCCCCAGCATTTT.

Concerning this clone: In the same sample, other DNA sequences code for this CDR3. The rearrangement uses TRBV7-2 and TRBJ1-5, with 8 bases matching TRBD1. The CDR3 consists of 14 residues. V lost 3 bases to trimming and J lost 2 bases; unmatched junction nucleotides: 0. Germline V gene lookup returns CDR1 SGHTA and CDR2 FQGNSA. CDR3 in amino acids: CASSLGQGNQPQHF. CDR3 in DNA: TGTGCCAGCAGCTTGGGACAGGGCAATCAGCCCCAGCATTTT.

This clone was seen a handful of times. The CDR3 protein is CASSDRESGNTIYF. CDR3 coding DNA: TGTGCCAGCAGTGACCGAGAATCTGGAAACACCATATATTTT. V and J are TRBV2 and TRBJ1-3; no firm D call. Germline V CDR1 and CDR2: SNHLY, FYNNEI. Trimming removed 3 bases from V and 1 base from J, with 7 bases in between. CDR3 length equals 14 residues.

CDR3 nucleotides: TGTGCCAGCAGCACAGTGGGACAGGGACAAGAGACCCAGTACTTC. It codes for CASSTVGQGQETQYF. The chain couples TRBV21-1 to TRBJ2-5; TRBD1, the table's D call, was not compared with the DNA. TRBV21-1 has pseudogene status. This CDR3 contains 15 residues.

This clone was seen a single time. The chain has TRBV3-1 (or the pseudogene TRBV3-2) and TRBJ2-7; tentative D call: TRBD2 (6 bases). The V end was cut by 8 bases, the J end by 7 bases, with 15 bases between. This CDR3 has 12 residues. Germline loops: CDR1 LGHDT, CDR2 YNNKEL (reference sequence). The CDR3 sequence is CASGGVAGEQYF. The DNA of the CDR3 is TGTGCCAGCGGTGGGGTGGCGGGAGAGCAGTACTTC.

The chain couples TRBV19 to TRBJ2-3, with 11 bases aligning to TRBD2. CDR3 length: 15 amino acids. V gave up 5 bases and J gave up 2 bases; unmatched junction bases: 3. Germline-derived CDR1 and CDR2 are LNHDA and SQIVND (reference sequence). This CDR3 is CASSPLAGVTDTQYF. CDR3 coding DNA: TGTGCCAGTAGTCCACTAGCGGGGGTCACAGATACGCAGTATTTT.

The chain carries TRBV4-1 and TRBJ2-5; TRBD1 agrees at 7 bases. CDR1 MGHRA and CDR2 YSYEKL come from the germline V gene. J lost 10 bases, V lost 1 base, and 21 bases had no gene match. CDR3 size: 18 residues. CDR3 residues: CASSQAGRGDSRSRDQYF. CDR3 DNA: TGCGCCAGCAGCCAAGCGGGGCGAGGGGACAGCCGTTCGAGGGACCAGTACTTC.

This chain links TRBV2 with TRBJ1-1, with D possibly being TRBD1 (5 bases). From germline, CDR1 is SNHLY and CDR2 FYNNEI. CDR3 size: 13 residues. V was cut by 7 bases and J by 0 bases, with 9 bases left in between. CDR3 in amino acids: CASINRLNTEAFF. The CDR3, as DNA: TGTGCCAGCATAAACAGGCTGAACACTGAAGCTTTCTTT.

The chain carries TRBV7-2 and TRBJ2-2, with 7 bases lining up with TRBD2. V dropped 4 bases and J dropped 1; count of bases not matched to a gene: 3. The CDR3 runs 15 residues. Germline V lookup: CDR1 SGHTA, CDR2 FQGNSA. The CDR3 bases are TGTGCCAGCAGCTACCTAGCGGTGAACACCGGGGAGCTGTTTTTT. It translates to CASSYLAVNTGELFF.

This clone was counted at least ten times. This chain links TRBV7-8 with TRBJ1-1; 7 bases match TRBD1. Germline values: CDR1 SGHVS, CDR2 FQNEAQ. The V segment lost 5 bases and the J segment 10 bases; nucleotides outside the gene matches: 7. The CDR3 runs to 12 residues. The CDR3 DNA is TGTGCCAGCAGCATGACAGGGTTGCGAGCTTTCTTT. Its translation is CASSMTGLRAFF.

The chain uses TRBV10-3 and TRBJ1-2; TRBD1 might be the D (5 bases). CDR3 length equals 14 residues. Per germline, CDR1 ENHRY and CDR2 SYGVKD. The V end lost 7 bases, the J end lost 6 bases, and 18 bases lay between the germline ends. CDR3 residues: CAINTGSPSDGYTF. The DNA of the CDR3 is TGTGCCATCAATACAGGATCCCCCTCGGATGGCTACACCTTC.

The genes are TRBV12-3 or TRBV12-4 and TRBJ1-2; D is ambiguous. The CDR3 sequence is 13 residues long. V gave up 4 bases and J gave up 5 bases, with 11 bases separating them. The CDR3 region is CASSSRVGYGYTF. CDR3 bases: TGTGCCAGCAGTTCTCGTGTCGGGTATGGCTACACCTTC.